Presented here are 25 T cell receptor beta chains from one specimen sequenced in a study of T cells in Graves' hyperthyroidism and ophthalmopathy. What was amplified from RNA transcripts were TCR beta CDR3 regions. First-round RT-PCR with HTBI primers amplified the TCR CDR3 region. One entry per CDR3 protein results from TCRdb running MiXCR on the multiplex PCR reads. The profile shows a few hundred thousand distinct CDR3 sequences, about 45% of them singletons. The sample was peripheral blood or thyroid tissue (not recorded which). Receptors originate from an adult woman with Graves' disease, either hyperthyroidism or ophthalmopathy (not recorded which).

The rearrangement links TRBV12-3 or TRBV12-4 to TRBJ1-5; 8 bases match TRBD1. The CDR3 is 14 residues long. The V and J ends lost 6 bases and 9 bases, in that order; junction bases with no gene match: 10. This chain's CDR3 is CASSTAGQDRPQHF. The CDR3 coding sequence is TGTGCCAGCAGCACCGCGGGACAGGATCGGCCCCAGCATTTT.

In this sample, this clonotype turned up many times. The chain uses TRBV15 and TRBJ1-5, with no clear D. This CDR3 is 15 amino acids long. CDR1 LNHNV and CDR2 YYDKDF come from the germline V gene (reference sequence). V was pared by 0 bases and J by 4 bases, with 10 bases between. Here the CDR3 DNA reads TGTGCCACCAGCAGAGATCAGGTCAGAAATCAGCCCCAGCATTTT. Translation gives CATSRDQVRNQPQHF.

The chain uses TRBV29-1 and TRBJ1-1; perhaps TRBD1 as D (5 bases). V was shortened by 1 base and J by 0 bases, with 9 bases between the two germline ends. This CDR3 is 14 amino acids long. Germline lookup yields CDR1 SQVTM and CDR2 ANQGSEA. The CDR3 loop reads CSVEGGVVNTEAFF. CDR3 nucleotides: TGCAGCGTTGAAGGGGGGGTCGTGAACACTGAAGCTTTCTTT.

With regard to this clonotype: At one end, the junction sequence differs from germline, possibly due to a read error. The J gene is TRBJ1-5, the V gene TRBV10-3; D is perhaps TRBD1 (5 bases). The CDR3 totals 16 residues. The germline V gene encodes CDR1 ENHRY and CDR2 SYGVKD. This CDR3 is CAISSGGAHSDQPQHF. The CDR3 region has the DNA TGTGCCATCAGTTCCGGGGGAGCCCATAGCGATCAGCCCCAGCATTTT.

CDR3 amino acids: CAIRGPGQGNEQYF. In DNA, the CDR3 is TGTGCCATCAGGGGACCGGGACAGGGTAACGAGCAGTACTTC. The V call is TRBV10-3, the J call TRBJ2-7, with 9 positions matching TRBD1. The germline V gene has CDR1 ENHRY and CDR2 SYGVKD. The CDR3 runs to 14 residues. The ends lost 6 bases at V and 5 bases at J; junction bases unmatched: 8.

The V call is TRBV9, the J call TRBJ1-3; no definite D call. The CDR3 contains 15 residues. In germline, CDR1 is SGDLS, CDR2 YYNGEE. V was pared by 4 bases and J by 0 bases, with 11 bases between. Written as DNA, the CDR3 is TGTGCCAGCAGCCAACTGACGGTCTCTGGAAACACCATATATTTT. Translation gives CASSQLTVSGNTIYF.

Here the CDR3 reads CSADPTGTDFRAFF. The CDR3 region has the DNA TGCAGTGCTGATCCCACCGGGACAGATTTTAGAGCTTTCTTT. The chain is built from TRBV20-1 and TRBJ1-1; 7 bases align to TRBD1. CDR3 length: 14 residues. The germline gives CDR1 DFQATT, CDR2 SNEGSKA (reference sequence). Losses at the gene ends were 5 bases for V and 10 bases for J; bases not matched to a gene: 16.

Many counts were recorded for this clonotype. The chain carries TRBV10-2 and TRBJ2-5, with TRBD2 as a possible D gene (5 bases). The V gene lost 4 bases and the J gene lost 5 bases, with 11 bases spanning the gap. The CDR3 consists of 13 residues. Germline V gene lookup returns CDR1 WSHSY and CDR2 SAAADI. The CDR3 reads CASSVGEMETQYF. DNA for the CDR3: TGCGCCAGCAGTGTCGGGGAAATGGAGACCCAGTACTTC.

This clonotype was recorded many times. The DNA for the CDR3 is TGCGCCAGCAGCCAAGATCGTACCAGTTATAATTCACCCCTCCACTTT. Encoded protein: CASSQDRTSYNSPLHF. The V call is TRBV4-3, the J call TRBJ1-6; D remains ambiguous. From germline, CDR1 is LGHNA and CDR2 YSLEER. Trimming took off 0 bases at V and 4 bases at J, with 10 bases between the two ends. The CDR3 has 16 amino acids.

This clonotype was counted a single time. Compared with germline, one end of the junction differs, possibly owing to a read error. V is TRBV4-1 and J is TRBJ1-1; D not resolved. Germline assignment: CDR1 MGHRA and CDR2 YSYEKL. This CDR3 contains 13 residues. Here the CDR3 reads CASSRREDVEAFF. The CDR3 DNA reads as TGTGCCAGCAGCCGACGGGAGGATGTTGAAGCTTTCTTT.

The chain employs TRBV6-1 and TRBJ1-6; D possibly corresponds to TRBD1 (5 bases). Germline CDR1 and CDR2: MNHNS and SASEGT. The CDR3 extends over 14 amino acids. Between the trimmed V and J ends, which lost 0 bases and 10 bases, there was a span of 10 bases. The CDR3 bases are TGTGCCAGCAGTGAAGCTGCATGGGGCTCACCCCTCCACTTT. Translation gives CASSEAAWGSPLHF.

Ten or more counts support this clonotype. The V gene is TRBV19, the J gene TRBJ2-2; D is undetermined. With 1 base removed from V and 0 bases from J, the gap between germline ends came to 3 bases. This CDR3 comprises 14 residues. Per the germline V gene, CDR1 is LNHDA and CDR2 is SQIVND (reference sequence). The CDR3, as DNA: TGTGCCAGTAGTATAGTCGCGAACACCGGGGAGCTGTTTTTT. It codes for CASSIVANTGELFF.

The rearrangement joins TRBV5-1 to TRBJ1-1, with TRBD1 matching over 8 bases. The CDR3 runs to 15 residues. Losses at the gene ends were 3 bases for V and 5 bases for J; bases not matched to a gene: 9. Germline CDR1 is SGHRS and CDR2 is YFSETQ. The CDR3: CASSSYRGGRTEAFF. The CDR3 nucleotides read TGCGCCAGCAGCTCCTACAGGGGGGGTAGGACTGAAGCTTTCTTT.

This clonotype came up a few times. This chain's CDR3 is CASSSPEGGEQYF. The DNA for the CDR3 is TGTGCCAGCAGCTCCCCTGAGGGGGGGGAGCAGTACTTC. The V call is TRBV7-9, the J call TRBJ2-7; D is possibly TRBD2 (7 bases). CDR3 length equals 13 residues. Germline V gives CDR1 SEHNR, CDR2 FQNEAQ (reference sequence). Trimming took off 4 bases at V and 7 bases at J, with 14 bases between the two ends.

This clonotype was recorded many times. V and J are TRBV29-1 and TRBJ1-1; D is possibly TRBD1 (6 bases). The CDR3 is 12 amino acids. V dropped 6 bases and J dropped 0 bases, with 8 bases sitting between them. Germline assignment: CDR1 SQVTM and CDR2 ANQGSEA. CDR3 nucleotide sequence: TGCAGCGTCGGACAGATGAACACTGAAGCTTTCTTT. Translating gives CSVGQMNTEAFF.

There are many counts of this clonotype. The chain combines TRBV28 with TRBJ2-7; a possible D gene is TRBD2 (5 bases). Germline CDR1 reads MDHEN; CDR2 reads SYDVKM. The germline V and J ends were trimmed by 10 bases and 3 bases, with 10 bases remaining between them. This CDR3 comprises 11 residues. CDR3 loop: CATGNSYEQYF. In DNA, the CDR3 is TGTGCCACCGGGAACAGCTACGAGCAGTACTTC.

This clonotype was recorded once. The chain couples TRBV20-1 to TRBJ1-5; 8 bases fit TRBD1. The CDR3 sequence is 15 residues long. Per germline, CDR1 DFQATT and CDR2 SNEGSKA (reference sequence). Trimming removed 6 bases from V and 4 bases from J; junction bases left unmatched: 11. The CDR3 region is CSAGGTDRENQPQHF. DNA for the CDR3: TGCAGTGCGGGTGGGACGGACAGGGAGAATCAGCCCCAGCATTTT.

The rearrangement joins TRBV7-2 to TRBJ1-1, with D unresolved. Per the germline V gene, CDR1 is SGHTA and CDR2 is FQGNSA. The CDR3 is 14 amino acids. V was shortened by 5 bases and J by 1 base, with 11 bases between the two germline ends. The CDR3, as DNA: TGTGCCAGCAGCCGAGAAGGAGGGAACACTGAAGCTTTCTTT. The encoded protein is CASSREGGNTEAFF.

In this sample, this clonotype turned up many times. The V call is TRBV7-8, the J call TRBJ2-7; D call uncertain. CDR1 SGHVS and CDR2 FQNEAQ come from the germline V gene. The germline V and J ends were trimmed by 5 bases and 1 base, with 12 bases remaining between them. The CDR3 runs 14 residues. The CDR3 region is CASSPSTKSYEQYF. Written as DNA, the CDR3 is TGTGCCAGCAGCCCCTCGACAAAATCCTACGAGCAGTACTTC.

The chain joins TRBV7-9 to TRBJ2-2; TRBD1 might be the D (6 bases). V shed 7 bases and J shed 4 bases, with 16 bases lying between them. Germline CDR1 and CDR2: SEHNR and FQNEAQ (reference sequence). CDR3 length equals 15 residues. The CDR3 here is CASTRPGTSTGELFF. The CDR3, as DNA: TGTGCCAGCACCCGACCAGGGACATCCACCGGGGAGCTGTTTTTT.

V and J are TRBV12-3 or TRBV12-4 and TRBJ1-6; tentatively, D is TRBD1 (6 bases). The CDR3 extends over 16 amino acids. V dropped 4 bases and J dropped 0 bases, with 10 bases sitting between them. As DNA, the CDR3 is TGTGCCAGCAGTTCGGGAGGGGGCTCCTATAATTCACCCCTCCACTTT. Amino acids: CASSSGGGSYNSPLHF.

The J gene is TRBJ1-1, the V gene TRBV11-2; a possible D gene is TRBD1 (5 bases). Trimming removed 6 bases at V and 4 bases at J, with 12 bases between. Per germline, CDR1 SGHAT and CDR2 FQNNGV. The CDR3 is 13 residues long. CDR3 in DNA: TGTGCCAGCAGTTTTATGAGGGGCACTGAAGCTTTCTTT. Amino acid sequence: CASSFMRGTEAFF.

The sample holds many counts of this clonotype. This chain's CDR3 is CASSLDRDGQETQYF. The CDR3 DNA follows: TGTGCCAGCAGCTTAGACCGGGACGGACAAGAGACCCAGTACTTC. V gene TRBV13 combines with J gene TRBJ2-5; possibly TRBD1 or TRBD2 for D (5 bases each). Germline values: CDR1 PRHDT, CDR2 FYEKMQ (reference sequence). The V end was cut by 1 base, the J end by 2 bases, with 11 bases between. The CDR3 length is 15 residues.

The chain is built from TRBV7-9 and TRBJ1-2, with D possibly TRBD1 on 6 matching bases. The CDR3 spans 15 residues. Trimming stripped 5 bases from V and 4 bases from J, with 17 bases between. Per the germline V gene, CDR1 is SEHNR and CDR2 is FQNEAQ (reference sequence). CDR3 DNA: TGTGCCAGCAGCGGGGGGGCAGGGGTCGTCTATGGCTACACCTTC. Protein: CASSGGAGVVYGYTF.

This clonotype was recorded many times. V usage is TRBV10-3 and J usage is TRBJ2-7; 9 bases line up with TRBD2. V trimming: 5 bases; J trimming: 0 bases; junction bases outside the gene matches: 17. Per the germline V gene, CDR1 is ENHRY and CDR2 is SYGVKD. CDR3 length equals 19 residues. In DNA form, the CDR3 reads TGTGCCATCAGTCACCGGGGCCCGGATAGCGGGGGAAGCTCCTACGAGCAGTACTTC. Translation gives CAISHRGPDSGGSSYEQYF.